This T cell receptor beta chain was recorded in a study of blood T cell repertoires in COVID-19. CDR1 is MNHEY and CDR2 is SVGAGI in the germline V gene. This CDR3 spans 16 amino acids. V lost 2 bases, J lost 1 base, and 6 bases stayed unmatched. Sequencing used immunoSEQ multiplex PCR; TCRdb keeps in-frame clones, though not all of them. Counted here are about 160,000 clones, 70% to 80% occurring once; the ten biggest clones make up approximately 8%. The chain couples TRBV6-5 to TRBJ2-7; 9 bases map to TRBD1. Sequencing was carried out using peripheral blood. The sequence came from a man between 60 and 75 years old with acute or convalescent COVID-19. CDR3 bases: TGTGCCAGCAGTTACGCACCCGGGACAGGGTCCTACGAGCAGTACTTC. Protein: CASSYAPGTGSYEQYF.